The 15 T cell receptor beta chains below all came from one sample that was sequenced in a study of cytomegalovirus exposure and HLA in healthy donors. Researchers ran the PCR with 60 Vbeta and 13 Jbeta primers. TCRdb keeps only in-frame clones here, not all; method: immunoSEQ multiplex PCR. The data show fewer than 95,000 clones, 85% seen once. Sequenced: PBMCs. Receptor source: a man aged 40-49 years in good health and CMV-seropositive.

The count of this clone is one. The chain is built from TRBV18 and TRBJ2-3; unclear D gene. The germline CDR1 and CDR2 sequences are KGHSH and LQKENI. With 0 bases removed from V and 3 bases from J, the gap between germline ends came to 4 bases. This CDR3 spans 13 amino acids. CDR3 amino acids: CASSPPRTDTQYF. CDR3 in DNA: TGTGCCAGCTCACCACCGAGGACAGATACGCAGTATTTT.

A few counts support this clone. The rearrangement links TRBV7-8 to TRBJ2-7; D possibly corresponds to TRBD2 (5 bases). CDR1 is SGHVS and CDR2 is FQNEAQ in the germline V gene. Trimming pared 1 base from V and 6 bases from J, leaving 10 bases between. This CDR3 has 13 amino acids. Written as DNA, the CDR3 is TGTGCCAGCAGCTTAGAAGGGAGCACCGAGCAGTACTTC. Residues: CASSLEGSTEQYF.

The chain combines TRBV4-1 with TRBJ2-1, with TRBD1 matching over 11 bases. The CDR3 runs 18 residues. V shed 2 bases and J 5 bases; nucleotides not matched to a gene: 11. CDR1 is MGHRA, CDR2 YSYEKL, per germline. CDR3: CASSQFPHRDRGNNEQFF. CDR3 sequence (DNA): TGCGCCAGCAGCCAATTCCCCCACCGGGACAGGGGGAACAATGAGCAGTTCTTC.

CDR3 sequence: CASSKSIGQAWEKLFF. The CDR3 DNA reads as TGCGCCAGCAGCAAGAGCATCGGACAGGCTTGGGAAAAACTGTTTTTT. This sequence joins TRBV5-1 and TRBJ1-4; 7 bases are a match to TRBD1. This CDR3 has 16 amino acids. CDR1 is SGHRS and CDR2 is YFSETQ in the germline V gene. With 4 bases clipped from V and 8 bases from J, the junction kept 14 bases outside the gene matches.

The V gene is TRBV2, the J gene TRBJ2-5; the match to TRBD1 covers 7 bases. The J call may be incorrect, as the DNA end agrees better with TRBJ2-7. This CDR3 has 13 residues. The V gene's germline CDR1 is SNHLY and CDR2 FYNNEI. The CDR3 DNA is TGTGCCAGCAGCCTGGGACAGTCCTACGAGCAGTACTTC. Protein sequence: CASSLGQSYEQYF.

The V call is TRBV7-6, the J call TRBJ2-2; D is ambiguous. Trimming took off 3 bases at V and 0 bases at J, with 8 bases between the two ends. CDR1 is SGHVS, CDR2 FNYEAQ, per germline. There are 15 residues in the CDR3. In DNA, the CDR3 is TGTGCCAGCAGCTTTCAGTCCACGAACACCGGGGAGCTGTTTTTT. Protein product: CASSFQSTNTGELFF.

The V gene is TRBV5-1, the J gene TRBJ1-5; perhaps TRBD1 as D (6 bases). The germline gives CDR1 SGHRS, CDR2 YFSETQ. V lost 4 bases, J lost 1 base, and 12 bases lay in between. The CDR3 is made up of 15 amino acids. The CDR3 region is CASSRSGESNQPQHF. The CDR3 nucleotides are TGCGCCAGCAGCCGATCAGGGGAAAGCAATCAGCCCCAGCATTTT. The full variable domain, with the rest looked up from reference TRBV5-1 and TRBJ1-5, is KAGVTQTPRYLIKTRGQQVTLSCSPISGHRSVSWYQQTPGQGLQFLFEYFSETQRNKGNFPGRFSGRQFSNSRSEMNVSTLELGDSALYLCASSRSGESNQPQHFGDGTRLSIL.

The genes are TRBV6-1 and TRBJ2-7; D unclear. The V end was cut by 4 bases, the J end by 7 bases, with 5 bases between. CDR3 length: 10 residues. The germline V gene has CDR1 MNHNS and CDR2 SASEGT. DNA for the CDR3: TGTGCCAGCAGTGGGCGGGAGCAGTACTTC. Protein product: CASSGREQYF.

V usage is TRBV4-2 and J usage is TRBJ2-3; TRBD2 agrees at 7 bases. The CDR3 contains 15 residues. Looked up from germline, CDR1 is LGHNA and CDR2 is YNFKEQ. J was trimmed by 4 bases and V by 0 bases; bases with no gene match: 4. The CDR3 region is CASSQDRLAADTQYF. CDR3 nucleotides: TGTGCCAGCAGCCAAGACCGACTAGCTGCAGATACGCAGTATTTT.

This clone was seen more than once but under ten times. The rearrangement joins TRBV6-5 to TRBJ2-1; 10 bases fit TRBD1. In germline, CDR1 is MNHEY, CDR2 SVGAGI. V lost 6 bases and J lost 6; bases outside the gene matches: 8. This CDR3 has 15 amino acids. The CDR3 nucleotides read TGTGCCAGCAGGAGGGACAGGGGTTTGGCCAATGAGCAGTTCTTC. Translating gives CASRRDRGLANEQFF.

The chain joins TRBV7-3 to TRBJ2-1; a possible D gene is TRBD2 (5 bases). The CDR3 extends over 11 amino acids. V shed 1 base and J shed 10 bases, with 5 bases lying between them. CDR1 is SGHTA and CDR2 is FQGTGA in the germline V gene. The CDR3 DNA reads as TGTGCCAGCAGCTTAAGCGGGGAGCAGTTCTTC. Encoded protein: CASSLSGEQFF.

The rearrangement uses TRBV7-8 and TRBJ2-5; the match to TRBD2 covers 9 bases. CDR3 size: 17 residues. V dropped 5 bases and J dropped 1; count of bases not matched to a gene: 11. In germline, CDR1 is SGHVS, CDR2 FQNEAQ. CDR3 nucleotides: TGTGCCAGCAGCCACAACGAGGGCGGGGGGGGCCAAGAGACCCAGTACTTC. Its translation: CASSHNEGGGGQETQYF.

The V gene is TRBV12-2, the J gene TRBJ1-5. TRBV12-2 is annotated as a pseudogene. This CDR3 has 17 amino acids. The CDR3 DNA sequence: TGTGCAAGTCGCTTAGGAGTTGTGAGATGTGGCAATCAGCCCCAGCATTTT. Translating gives CASRLGVVRCGNQPQHF.

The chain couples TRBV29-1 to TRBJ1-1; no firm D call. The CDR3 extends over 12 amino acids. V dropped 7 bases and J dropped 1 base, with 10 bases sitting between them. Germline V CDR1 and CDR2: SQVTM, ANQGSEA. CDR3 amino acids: CSGRSGNTEAFF. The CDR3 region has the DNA TGCAGCGGTAGGTCGGGGAACACTGAAGCTTTCTTT.

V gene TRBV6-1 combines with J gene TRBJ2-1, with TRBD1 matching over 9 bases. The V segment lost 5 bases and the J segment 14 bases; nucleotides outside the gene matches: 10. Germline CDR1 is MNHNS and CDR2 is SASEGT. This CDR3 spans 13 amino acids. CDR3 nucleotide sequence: TGTGCCAGCAGTCCCTCAGTGGGGGACAGGGAGTTCTTC. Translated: CASSPSVGDREFF.